A selection of T cell receptor beta chains follows, all from one sample in a study of Ad26.COV2.S vaccination and SARS-CoV-2 variants. Profiled with immunoSEQ multiplex PCR; TCRdb holds only in-frame clones, not every one. Among approximately 90,000 clones, less than 85% were seen once, and the ten largest hold about 16%. This specimen consisted of peripheral blood, obtained after recovery from COVID-19. Receptors were obtained from a human donor who had recovered from COVID-19. Each CDR3 is given with its conserved first and last residue. Each record gives: CDR3 length, J gene, D gene, V gene, CDR3 protein. D genes are given only for firm matches.

14 | TRBJ1-1 | NA | TRBV15 | CATSGSLQVPEAFF
13 | TRBJ1-4 | TRBD1 | TRBV2 | CASRGQGGEKLFF
14 | TRBJ2-1 | NA | TRBV5-6 | CASSHPGLGNEQFF
13 | TRBJ2-7 | TRBD2 | TRBV6-5 | CASSYSSTSGIQF
16 | TRBJ2-3 | TRBD1 | TRBV19 | CASSILDRGRTDTQYF
14 | TRBJ2-4 | NA | TRBV19 | CASSTRTTAPSLSF
13 | TRBJ1-1 | TRBD1 | TRBV19 | CASTLTGNAEAFF
14 | TRBJ2-3 | TRBD1 | TRBV7-2 | CASSRDRFTDTQYF
16 | TRBJ1-1 | NA | TRBV28 | CASSLWGTGGSLEAFF
14 | TRBJ1-2 | NA | TRBV11-2 | CASSLLGGNYGYTF
16 | TRBJ2-1 | TRBD2 | TRBV28 | CASTPPPGRPYNEQFF
15 | TRBJ2-2 | NA | TRBV20-1 | CSASIPWGGTGELFF
16 | TRBJ2-7 | NA | TRBV4-1 | CASSQGVVIASREQYF
13 | TRBJ2-5 | TRBD1 | TRBV19 | CASAKDRIETQYF
16 | TRBJ2-5 | TRBD1 | TRBV28 | CASSFFGTGLKETQYF
13 | TRBJ1-5 | NA | TRBV12-3/TRBV12-4 | CASSLQGNQPQHF
14 | TRBJ2-2 | TRBD2 | TRBV27 | CASRVAGGTGELFF
14 | TRBJ2-7 | NA | TRBV28 | CASSRSGTSYEQYF
14 | TRBJ1-2 | NA | TRBV7-2 | CASSLDGGRYGYTF
13 | TRBJ2-5 | NA | TRBV10-3 | CAITQMEGETQYF
17 | TRBJ2-7 | NA | TRBV5-5 | CASSPEPRGRPNYEQYF
17 | TRBJ1-5 | NA | TRBV28 | CASRRIVGSGSNQPQHF
12 | TRBJ1-2 | NA | TRBV19 | CASSTPAGGYTF
13 | TRBJ1-1 | NA | TRBV5-3 | CATGSGGYTEAFF
15 | TRBJ1-5 | TRBD1 | TRBV19 | CASRSQGATSQPQHF
14 | TRBJ2-1 | TRBD2 | TRBV28 | CASSLAGGRNEQFF
14 | TRBJ1-1 | NA | TRBV2 | CASSAGETNTEAFF
18 | TRBJ1-4 | NA | TRBV28 | CASSRPPGLSAANEKLFF
14 | TRBJ1-5 | NA | TRBV7-2 | CASSSGRGVEPQHF
13 | TRBJ2-7 | NA | TRBV19 | CASSITTLYEQYF
14 | TRBJ2-1 | NA | TRBV11-3 | CASSLQSSYNEQFF
15 | TRBJ2-1 | TRBD2 | TRBV4-2 | CASSQRLAGRDEQFF
14 | TRBJ2-3 | NA | TRBV5-1 | CASSLGQYTDTQYF
16 | TRBJ1-2 | TRBD1 | TRBV19 | CASSINRRGQRSGYTF
16 | TRBJ2-5 | NA | TRBV27 | CASSFLPLTGRETQYF
14 | TRBJ2-1 | NA | TRBV7-3 | CASSLTGTVNEQFF
12 | TRBJ1-6 | NA | TRBV6-5 | CASGQSNSPLHF
17 | TRBJ2-1 | TRBD2 | TRBV19 | CASSPWSGGTQNNEQFF
17 | TRBJ1-5 | NA | TRBV28 | CASSFSPTGMSNQPQHF
13 | TRBJ1-1 | NA | TRBV6-5 | CASRRSGDTEAFF
16 | TRBJ1-5 | NA | TRBV7-9 | CASSRNLRHKDQPQHF
14 | TRBJ2-7 | NA | TRBV27 | CASSPQTLSYEQYF
13 | TRBJ1-2 | NA | TRBV6-5 | CASRPRGKDGYTF
17 | TRBJ2-3 | TRBD2 | TRBV28 | CASSWRRGRGGTDTQYF
13 | TRBJ1-6 | TRBD1 | TRBV19 | CASKGGWRSPLHF
12 | TRBJ2-1 | TRBD2 | TRBV5-1 | CASSLSGIEQFF
15 | TRBJ2-5 | NA | TRBV3-1/TRBV3-2 | CASSLPEGTGETQYF
18 | TRBJ2-3 | TRBD2 | TRBV2 | CASSEFGLAGGSTDTQYF
16 | TRBJ2-2 | NA | TRBV10-3 | CAISETKMRVGQELFF
15 | TRBJ1-2 | TRBD1 | TRBV7-2 | CASSQGGHRVGGYTF
14 | TRBJ2-7 | NA | TRBV27 | CASSSWGSSYEQYF
15 | TRBJ1-2 | TRBD1 | TRBV11-1 | CASSLGPGGSNGYTF
16 | TRBJ2-7 | NA | TRBV9 | CASSPSSGANSYEQYF
14 | TRBJ2-1 | TRBD1 | TRBV2 | CASRRTGGRGEQFF
14 | TRBJ1-1 | TRBD1 | TRBV19 | CASEHRGHNTEAFF